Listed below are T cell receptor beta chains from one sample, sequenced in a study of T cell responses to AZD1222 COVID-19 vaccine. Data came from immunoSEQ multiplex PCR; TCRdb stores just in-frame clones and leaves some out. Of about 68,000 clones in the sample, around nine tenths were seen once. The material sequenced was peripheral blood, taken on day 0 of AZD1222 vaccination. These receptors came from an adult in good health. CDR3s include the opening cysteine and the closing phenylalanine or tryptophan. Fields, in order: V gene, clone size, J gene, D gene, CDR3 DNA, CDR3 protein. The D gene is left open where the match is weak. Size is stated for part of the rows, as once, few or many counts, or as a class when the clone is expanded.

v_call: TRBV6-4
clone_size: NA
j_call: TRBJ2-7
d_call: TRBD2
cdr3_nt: TGTGCCAGCAGTGACTCAATGGTAGCGGGACCCTACGAGCAGTACTTC
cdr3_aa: CASSDSMVAGPYEQYF

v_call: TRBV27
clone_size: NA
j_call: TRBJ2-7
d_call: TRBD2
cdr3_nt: TGTGCCAGCAGTTTCCTAGCGGGCGGAGCCGAGCAGTACTTC
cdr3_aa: CASSFLAGGAEQYF

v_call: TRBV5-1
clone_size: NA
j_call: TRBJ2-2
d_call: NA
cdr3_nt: TGCGCCAGCAGCTTATCAGTCGCGAACACCGGGGAGCTGTTTTTT
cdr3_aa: CASSLSVANTGELFF

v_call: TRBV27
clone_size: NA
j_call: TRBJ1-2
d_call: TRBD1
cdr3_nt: TGTGCCAGCAGAGCAACCGGACAGGGTGGCTATGGCTACACCTTC
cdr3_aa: CASRATGQGGYGYTF

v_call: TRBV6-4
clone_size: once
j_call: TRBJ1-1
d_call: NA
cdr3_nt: TGTGCCAGCAGTGACCATCTAAACACTGAAGCTTTCTTT
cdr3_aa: CASSDHLNTEAFF

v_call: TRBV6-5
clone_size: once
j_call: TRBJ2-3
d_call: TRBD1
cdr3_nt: TGTGCCAGCGCGACCGGGACAGGGGAAACAGATACGCAGTATTTT
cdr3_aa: CASATGTGETDTQYF

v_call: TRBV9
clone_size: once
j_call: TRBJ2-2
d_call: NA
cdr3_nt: TGTGCCAGCAGCGTTGACAGCTTCGCGAACACCGGGGAGCTGTTTTTT
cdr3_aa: CASSVDSFANTGELFF

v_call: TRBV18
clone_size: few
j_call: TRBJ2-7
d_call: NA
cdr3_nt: TGTGCCAGCTCACGGGACGCGTACGAGCAGTACTTC
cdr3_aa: CASSRDAYEQYF

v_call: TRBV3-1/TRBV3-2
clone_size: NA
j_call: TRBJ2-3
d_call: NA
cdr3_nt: TGTGCCAGCAGCCCCACTCGGAATTCAGATACGCAGTATTTT
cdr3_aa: CASSPTRNSDTQYF

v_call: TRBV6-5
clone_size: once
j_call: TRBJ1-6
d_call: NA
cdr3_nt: TGTGCCAGCAGTTACTCGTCAGGGGAGGATTCACCCCTCCACTTT
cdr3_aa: CASSYSSGEDSPLHF

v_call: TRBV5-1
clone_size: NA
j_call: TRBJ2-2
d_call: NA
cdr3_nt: TGCGCCAGCAGCTTTTATAGGGGCACCGGGGAGCTGTTTTTT
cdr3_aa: CASSFYRGTGELFF

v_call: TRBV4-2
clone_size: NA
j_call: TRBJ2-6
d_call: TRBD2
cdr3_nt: TGTGCCAGCAGCCAAGCGGGAGGCAGCTCTGGGGCCAACGTCCTGACTTTC
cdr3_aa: CASSQAGGSSGANVLTF

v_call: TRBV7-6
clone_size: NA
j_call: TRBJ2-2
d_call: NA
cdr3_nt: TGTGCCAGCAGCCCCGGGACGGGGAACACCGGGGAGCTGTTTTTT
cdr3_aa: CASSPGTGNTGELFF

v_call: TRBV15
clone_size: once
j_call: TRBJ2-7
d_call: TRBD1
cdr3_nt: TGTGCCACCAGCAGGCCGGACAGGGGAACCTACGAGCAGTACTTC
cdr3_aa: CATSRPDRGTYEQYF

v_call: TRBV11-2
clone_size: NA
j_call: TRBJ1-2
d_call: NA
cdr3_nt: TGTGCCAGCAGCCCCACAGCTAACTATGGCTACACCTTC
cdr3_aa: CASSPTANYGYTF

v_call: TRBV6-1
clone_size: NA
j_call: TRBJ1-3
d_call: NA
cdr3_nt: TGTGCCAGCAGTGAATATAAGGTGATTAACTACGGAAACACCATATATTTT
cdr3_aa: CASSEYKVINYGNTIYF

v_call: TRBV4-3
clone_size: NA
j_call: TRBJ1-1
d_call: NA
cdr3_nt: TGCGCCAGCAGCCAAGCTAGCAGGGGACGATTCACTGAAGCTTTCTTT
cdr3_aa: CASSQASRGRFTEAFF

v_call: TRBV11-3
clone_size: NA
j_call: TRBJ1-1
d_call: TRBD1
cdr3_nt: TGTGCCAGCAGTTTGACAGGGTTTTCGACTGAAGCTTTCTTT
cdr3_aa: CASSLTGFSTEAFF

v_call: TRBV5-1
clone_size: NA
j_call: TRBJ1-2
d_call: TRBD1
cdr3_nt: TGCGCCAGCAGCTTGGGGGACAGAGGTGGCTACACCTTC
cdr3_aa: CASSLGDRGGYTF

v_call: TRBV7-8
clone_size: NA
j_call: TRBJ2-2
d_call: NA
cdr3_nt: TGTGCCAGCAGCCCTCAGACGGGAGTAGGTACCGGGGAGCTGTTTTTT
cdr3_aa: CASSPQTGVGTGELFF

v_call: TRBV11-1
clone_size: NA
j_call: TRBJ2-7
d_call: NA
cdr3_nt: TGTGCCAGCAGCTTTGGCCACAGGAGTACCTACGAGCAGTACTTC
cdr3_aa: CASSFGHRSTYEQYF

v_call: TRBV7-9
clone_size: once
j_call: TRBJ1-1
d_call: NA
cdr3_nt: TGTGCCAGCAGCCCGAGGACCGTGAACACTGAAGCTTTCTTT
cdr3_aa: CASSPRTVNTEAFF

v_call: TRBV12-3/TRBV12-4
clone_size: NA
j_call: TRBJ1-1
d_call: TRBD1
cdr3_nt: TGTGCCAGCCGGGACAGGGAGGTCACTGAAGCTTTCTTT
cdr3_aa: CASRDREVTEAFF

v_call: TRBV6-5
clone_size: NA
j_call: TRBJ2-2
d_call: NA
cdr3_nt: TGTGCCAGCAGCCGAACAGGGAACACCGGGGAGCTGTTTTTT
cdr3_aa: CASSRTGNTGELFF

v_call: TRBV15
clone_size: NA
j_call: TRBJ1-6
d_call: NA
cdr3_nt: TGTGCCACCAGCAGGGACAATACTAATTCACCCCTCCACTTT
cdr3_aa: CATSRDNTNSPLHF

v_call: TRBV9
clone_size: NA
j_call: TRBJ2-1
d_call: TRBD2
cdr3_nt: TGTGCCAGCAGCCCGCGGACTAGCGGGAGAGTTTACTACAATGAGCAGTTCTTC
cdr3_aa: CASSPRTSGRVYYNEQFF

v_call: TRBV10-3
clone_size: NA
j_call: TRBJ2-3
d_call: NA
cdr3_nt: TGTGCCATCGCGGGGAAGAGCGGAGTCATGAATACGCAGTATTTT
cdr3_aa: CAIAGKSGVMNTQYF

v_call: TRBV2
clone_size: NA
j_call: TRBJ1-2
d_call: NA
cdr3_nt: TGTGCCAGCAGCCCCGACCCTCCTAACTATGGCTACACCTTC
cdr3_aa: CASSPDPPNYGYTF

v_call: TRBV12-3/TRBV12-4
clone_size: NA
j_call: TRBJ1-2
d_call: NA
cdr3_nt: TGTGCCAGCAGCAACAGGGCCCCGGTGGGCTACACCTTC
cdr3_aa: CASSNRAPVGYTF

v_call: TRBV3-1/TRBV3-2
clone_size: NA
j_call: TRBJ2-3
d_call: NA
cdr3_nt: TGTGCCAGCAGTCCCCTATCGGGAGTTACGCAGTATTTT
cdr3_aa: CASSPLSGVTQYF

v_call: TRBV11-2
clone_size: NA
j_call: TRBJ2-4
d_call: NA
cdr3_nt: TGTGCCAGCGGGGCGGGTACCCTAGCCAAAAACATTCAGTACTTC
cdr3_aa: CASGAGTLAKNIQYF

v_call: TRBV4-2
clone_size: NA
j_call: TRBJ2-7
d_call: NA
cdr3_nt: TGTGCCAGCAGCCAAGATCCCGGGACACCCTACGAGCAGTACTTC
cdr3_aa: CASSQDPGTPYEQYF